The rows below give T cell receptor beta chains drawn from one sample of a study of cytomegalovirus exposure and HLA in healthy donors. Sequencing used immunoSEQ multiplex PCR; TCRdb keeps in-frame clones, though not all of them. This sample has 55,000 to 70,000 clones, with around three quarters found just once. The sample was PBMCs. Receptors were obtained from a woman aged 55-69 years in good health and CMV-seropositive. Each CDR3 is given with its conserved first and last residue. Each record gives: V gene, J gene, clone size, D gene, CDR3 protein, CDR3 DNA. The D gene is left open where the match is weak. Not all rows give a size; the values are once, few, many and, for expanded clones, a class.

v_gene: TRBV5-1; j_gene: TRBJ1-3; abundance: NA; d_gene: NA; CDR3aa: CASTLGESSGNTIYF; CDR3nt: TGCGCCAGCACCTTGGGGGAGTCCTCTGGAAACACCATATATTTT
v_gene: TRBV19; j_gene: TRBJ2-5; abundance: NA; d_gene: TRBD1; CDR3aa: CASSTGTGKKTQYF; CDR3nt: TGTGCCAGTAGTACAGGGACAGGGAAGAAGACCCAGTACTTC
v_gene: TRBV2; j_gene: TRBJ1-1; abundance: NA; d_gene: NA; CDR3aa: CASRQRENTEAFF; CDR3nt: TGTGCCAGCAGACAGCGGGAGAACACTGAAGCTTTCTTT
v_gene: TRBV6-5; j_gene: TRBJ2-7; abundance: NA; d_gene: TRBD1; CDR3aa: CASSRQGAGEQYF; CDR3nt: TGTGCCAGCAGCCGACAGGGGGCGGGAGAGCAGTACTTC
v_gene: TRBV15; j_gene: TRBJ2-2; abundance: NA; d_gene: NA; CDR3aa: CATSRGTPNTGELFF; CDR3nt: TGTGCCACCAGCAGAGGGACACCAAACACCGGGGAGCTGTTTTTT
v_gene: TRBV5-5; j_gene: TRBJ1-2; abundance: NA; d_gene: NA; CDR3aa: CASSLRIGREDYGYTF; CDR3nt: TGTGCCAGCAGCTTGAGAATCGGCAGGGAGGACTATGGCTACACCTTC
v_gene: TRBV27; j_gene: TRBJ2-7; abundance: NA; d_gene: NA; CDR3aa: CASSLRDGSGYEQYF; CDR3nt: TGTGCCAGCAGTTTGCGGGACGGCTCGGGCTACGAGCAGTACTTC
v_gene: TRBV7-9; j_gene: TRBJ1-1; abundance: NA; d_gene: NA; CDR3aa: CSSSASGLRTEAFF; CDR3nt: TGTTCCAGCAGCGCCAGCGGACTTAGGACTGAAGCTTTCTTT
v_gene: TRBV27; j_gene: TRBJ2-1; abundance: NA; d_gene: TRBD1; CDR3aa: CASSPQGMSNEQFF; CDR3nt: TGTGCCAGCAGCCCACAGGGGATGTCAAATGAGCAGTTCTTC
v_gene: TRBV6-5; j_gene: TRBJ1-5; abundance: NA; d_gene: TRBD1; CDR3aa: CASSFQGDQPQHF; CDR3nt: TGTGCCAGCAGCTTTCAGGGGGACCAGCCCCAGCATTTT
v_gene: TRBV2; j_gene: TRBJ1-2; abundance: NA; d_gene: NA; CDR3aa: CASSKMGGYGYTF; CDR3nt: TGTGCCAGCAGCAAAATGGGGGGCTATGGCTACACCTTC
v_gene: TRBV10-3; j_gene: TRBJ1-5; abundance: NA; d_gene: NA; CDR3aa: CAISEGGSNQPQHF; CDR3nt: TGTGCCATCAGTGAGGGGGGGAGCAATCAGCCCCAGCATTTT
v_gene: TRBV9; j_gene: TRBJ2-7; abundance: NA; d_gene: TRBD1; CDR3aa: CASSTYPGTGESEQYF; CDR3nt: TGTGCCAGCAGTACGTATCCCGGGACAGGGGAGAGCGAGCAGTACTTC
v_gene: TRBV2; j_gene: TRBJ2-1; abundance: few; d_gene: TRBD2; CDR3aa: CASAGGWGTYNEQFF; CDR3nt: TGTGCCAGCGCGGGGGGGTGGGGGACCTACAATGAGCAGTTCTTC
v_gene: TRBV5-8; j_gene: TRBJ1-4; abundance: NA; d_gene: NA; CDR3aa: CASSRLSGGDEKLFF; CDR3nt: TGTGCCAGCAGCCGTTTGTCAGGAGGGGATGAAAAACTGTTTTTT
v_gene: TRBV18; j_gene: TRBJ1-6; abundance: NA; d_gene: NA; CDR3aa: CASSPQRGGPNSPLHF; CDR3nt: TGTGCCAGCTCACCCCAAAGGGGGGGGCCGAATTCACCCCTCCACTTT
v_gene: TRBV7-2; j_gene: TRBJ2-3; abundance: NA; d_gene: NA; CDR3aa: CASSLGQGTDTQYF; CDR3nt: TGTGCCAGCAGCTTAGGCCAGGGCACAGATACGCAGTATTTT
v_gene: TRBV4-1; j_gene: TRBJ2-7; abundance: NA; d_gene: TRBD2; CDR3aa: CASSQVRRAGDEQYF; CDR3nt: TGCGCCAGCAGCCAAGTTAGAAGAGCGGGGGACGAGCAGTACTTC
v_gene: TRBV4-3; j_gene: TRBJ1-2; abundance: few; d_gene: NA; CDR3aa: CASSQDLALNYGYTF; CDR3nt: TGCGCCAGCAGCCAAGATTTAGCCCTTAACTATGGCTACACCTTC
v_gene: TRBV18; j_gene: TRBJ2-4; abundance: NA; d_gene: TRBD2; CDR3aa: CASSSGLAGGPNIQYF; CDR3nt: TGTGCCAGCTCATCGGGACTAGCGGGGGGGCCGAACATTCAGTACTTC
v_gene: TRBV5-4; j_gene: TRBJ1-5; abundance: NA; d_gene: NA; CDR3aa: CASSDQGNQPQHF; CDR3nt: TGTGCCAGCAGCGATCAGGGCAATCAGCCCCAGCATTTT
v_gene: TRBV5-8; j_gene: TRBJ1-1; abundance: few; d_gene: NA; CDR3aa: CASSGYRVSEAFF; CDR3nt: TGTGCCAGCAGCGGATACAGGGTATCTGAAGCTTTCTTT
v_gene: TRBV5-6; j_gene: TRBJ1-4; abundance: NA; d_gene: NA; CDR3aa: CASSPLFATNEKLFF; CDR3nt: TGTGCCAGCAGCCCCCTATTCGCAACTAATGAAAAACTGTTTTTT
v_gene: TRBV2; j_gene: TRBJ1-1; abundance: few; d_gene: NA; CDR3aa: CASTARGGGDTEAFF; CDR3nt: TGTGCCAGCACCGCTCGGGGGGGTGGTGACACTGAAGCTTTCTTT
v_gene: TRBV4-2; j_gene: TRBJ1-2; abundance: NA; d_gene: TRBD1; CDR3aa: CASSQEGTGGPTKGYTF; CDR3nt: TGTGCCAGCAGCCAAGAAGGGACAGGGGGCCCGACTAAGGGCTACACCTTC
v_gene: TRBV18; j_gene: TRBJ1-1; abundance: NA; d_gene: TRBD1; CDR3aa: CASSPAGGTGDTEAFF; CDR3nt: TGTGCCAGCTCACCCGCAGGGGGGACAGGGGACACTGAAGCTTTCTTT
v_gene: TRBV2; j_gene: TRBJ1-5; abundance: few; d_gene: TRBD1; CDR3aa: CASSELGQGGDQPQHF; CDR3nt: TGTGCCAGCAGTGAATTGGGACAGGGGGGGGATCAGCCCCAGCATTTT
v_gene: TRBV11-1; j_gene: TRBJ1-1; abundance: NA; d_gene: NA; CDR3aa: CASSLGAGTEAFF; CDR3nt: TGTGCCAGCAGCTTAGGGGCAGGGACTGAAGCTTTCTTT
v_gene: TRBV7-9; j_gene: TRBJ1-5; abundance: NA; d_gene: NA; CDR3aa: CASSTGSAPQHF; CDR3nt: TGTGCCAGCAGCACAGGCTCCGCTCCCCAGCATTTT
v_gene: TRBV2; j_gene: TRBJ2-7; abundance: few; d_gene: NA; CDR3aa: CASSEGEAYEQYF; CDR3nt: TGTGCCAGCAGTGAAGGGGAGGCCTACGAGCAGTACTTC
v_gene: TRBV30; j_gene: TRBJ1-2; abundance: NA; d_gene: NA; CDR3aa: CAWSVWAGANGYTF; CDR3nt: TGTGCCTGGAGTGTATGGGCGGGGGCCAATGGCTACACCTTC
v_gene: TRBV27; j_gene: TRBJ1-1; abundance: few; d_gene: NA; CDR3aa: CASKRTATNTEAFF; CDR3nt: TGTGCCAGCAAGAGGACAGCTACGAACACTGAAGCTTTCTTT
v_gene: TRBV7-2; j_gene: TRBJ1-2; abundance: NA; d_gene: NA; CDR3aa: CASSLAEGTWYGYTF; CDR3nt: TGTGCCAGCAGCTTAGCTGAGGGAACGTGGTATGGCTACACCTTC
v_gene: TRBV14; j_gene: TRBJ2-7; abundance: few; d_gene: TRBD2; CDR3aa: CASSPVEGRGEQYF; CDR3nt: TGTGCCAGCAGCCCCGTCGAGGGGCGGGGGGAGCAGTACTTC
v_gene: TRBV5-1; j_gene: TRBJ2-5; abundance: NA; d_gene: TRBD2; CDR3aa: CASSSGTSEETQYF; CDR3nt: TGCGCCAGCAGCTCCGGGACTAGCGAAGAGACCCAGTACTTC
v_gene: TRBV6-6; j_gene: TRBJ1-1; abundance: few; d_gene: TRBD1; CDR3aa: CASTYRGGDTEAFF; CDR3nt: TGTGCCAGCACCTACAGGGGGGGTGACACTGAAGCTTTCTTT
v_gene: TRBV7-2; j_gene: TRBJ1-2; abundance: NA; d_gene: NA; CDR3aa: CASSLAQQPAIFYGYTF; CDR3nt: TGTGCCAGCAGCTTAGCGCAACAGCCTGCAATCTTTTATGGCTACACCTTC
v_gene: TRBV19; j_gene: TRBJ2-7; abundance: few; d_gene: TRBD1; CDR3aa: CASRAAQGAYEQYF; CDR3nt: TGTGCCAGTAGGGCGGCACAGGGGGCCTACGAGCAGTACTTC
v_gene: TRBV7-8; j_gene: TRBJ2-3; abundance: NA; d_gene: NA; CDR3aa: CASSSDVGRYTDTQYF; CDR3nt: TGTGCCAGCAGCTCAGACGTGGGGCGATACACAGATACGCAGTATTTT
v_gene: TRBV6-1; j_gene: TRBJ2-3; abundance: NA; d_gene: TRBD2; CDR3aa: CASRWGGTQYF; CDR3nt: TGTGCCAGCAGATGGGGGGGTACGCAGTATTTT
v_gene: TRBV5-1; j_gene: TRBJ2-1; abundance: NA; d_gene: TRBD2; CDR3aa: CASSLGAGGFYNEQFF; CDR3nt: TGCGCCAGCAGCTTGGGGGCGGGGGGGTTCTACAATGAGCAGTTCTTC
v_gene: TRBV6-6; j_gene: TRBJ2-7; abundance: NA; d_gene: NA; CDR3aa: CATWTIQGPSYEQYF; CDR3nt: TGTGCCACCTGGACAATACAGGGACCCTCCTACGAGCAGTACTTC
v_gene: TRBV7-2; j_gene: TRBJ2-1; abundance: NA; d_gene: NA; CDR3aa: CASSLDTEVVQFF; CDR3nt: TGTGCCAGCAGCTTGGACACCGAGGTAGTGCAGTTCTTC
v_gene: TRBV12-2; j_gene: TRBJ1-2; abundance: NA; d_gene: NA; CDR3aa: CASRLEVGGAYGYTF; CDR3nt: TGTGCAAGTCGCTTAGAGGTGGGAGGGGCCTATGGCTACACCTTC
v_gene: TRBV29-1; j_gene: TRBJ1-1; abundance: NA; d_gene: TRBD1; CDR3aa: CSARQGAPVDTEAFF; CDR3nt: TGCAGCGCCAGACAGGGGGCGCCGGTAGACACTGAAGCTTTCTTT
v_gene: TRBV6-5; j_gene: TRBJ2-3; abundance: NA; d_gene: NA; CDR3aa: CASSYAAGTDTQYF; CDR3nt: TGTGCCAGCAGTTACGCCGCAGGGACAGATACGCAGTATTTT
v_gene: TRBV6-6; j_gene: TRBJ2-1; abundance: few; d_gene: NA; CDR3aa: CASSHPRDSYNEQFF; CDR3nt: TGTGCCAGCAGCCACCCCAGGGACTCCTACAATGAGCAGTTCTTC
v_gene: TRBV18; j_gene: TRBJ1-3; abundance: NA; d_gene: TRBD1; CDR3aa: CASSLQQGARNTIYF; CDR3nt: TGTGCCAGCTCTCTGCAACAGGGGGCTAGGAACACCATATATTTT
v_gene: TRBV4-2; j_gene: TRBJ2-1; abundance: NA; d_gene: TRBD1; CDR3aa: CASSQAGTGGNEQFF; CDR3nt: TGTGCCAGCAGCCAGGCCGGGACAGGGGGCAATGAGCAGTTCTTC
v_gene: TRBV30; j_gene: TRBJ1-2; abundance: NA; d_gene: TRBD1; CDR3aa: CAWRRTGGAYGYTF; CDR3nt: TGTGCCTGGAGGAGGACAGGGGGTGCCTATGGCTACACCTTC
v_gene: TRBV27; j_gene: TRBJ1-2; abundance: NA; d_gene: TRBD1; CDR3aa: CASSTKGQGNYGYTF; CDR3nt: TGTGCCAGCAGTACCAAGGGACAGGGGAACTATGGCTACACCTTC
v_gene: TRBV4-2; j_gene: TRBJ2-1; abundance: NA; d_gene: NA; CDR3aa: CASSQGGRSYNEQFF; CDR3nt: TGTGCCAGCAGCCAAGGGGGCCGTTCCTACAATGAGCAGTTCTTC
v_gene: TRBV4-3; j_gene: TRBJ2-2; abundance: NA; d_gene: TRBD2; CDR3aa: CASSQGNSGGAGELFF; CDR3nt: TGCGCCAGCAGCCAAGGCAATAGCGGGGGTGCCGGGGAGCTGTTTTTT
v_gene: TRBV2; j_gene: TRBJ1-1; abundance: NA; d_gene: TRBD1; CDR3aa: CAGKTGEYTEAFF; CDR3nt: TGTGCCGGAAAGACAGGGGAGTACACTGAAGCTTTCTTT
v_gene: TRBV6-5; j_gene: TRBJ2-7; abundance: once; d_gene: TRBD1; CDR3aa: CASRPPGQGRVEQYF; CDR3nt: TGTGCCAGCAGACCCCCAGGACAGGGAAGAGTAGAGCAGTACTTC
v_gene: TRBV5-1; j_gene: TRBJ2-3; abundance: NA; d_gene: TRBD2; CDR3aa: CASSLLPSGGGGTDTQYF; CDR3nt: TGCGCCAGCAGCTTGTTACCCTCCGGGGGGGGTGGCACAGATACGCAGTATTTT
v_gene: TRBV7-2; j_gene: TRBJ1-1; abundance: NA; d_gene: NA; CDR3aa: CASSPDRAHTEAFF; CDR3nt: TGTGCCAGCAGCCCCGACAGAGCCCACACTGAAGCTTTCTTT
v_gene: TRBV14; j_gene: TRBJ1-2; abundance: NA; d_gene: NA; CDR3aa: CASSQDRVGYTF; CDR3nt: TGTGCCAGCAGCCAAGACAGGGTAGGCTACACCTTC
v_gene: TRBV6-4; j_gene: TRBJ2-2; abundance: NA; d_gene: TRBD1; CDR3aa: CASSVHGTGAFSGELFF; CDR3nt: TGTGCCAGCAGTGTCCACGGGACAGGTGCCTTTTCCGGGGAGCTGTTTTTT